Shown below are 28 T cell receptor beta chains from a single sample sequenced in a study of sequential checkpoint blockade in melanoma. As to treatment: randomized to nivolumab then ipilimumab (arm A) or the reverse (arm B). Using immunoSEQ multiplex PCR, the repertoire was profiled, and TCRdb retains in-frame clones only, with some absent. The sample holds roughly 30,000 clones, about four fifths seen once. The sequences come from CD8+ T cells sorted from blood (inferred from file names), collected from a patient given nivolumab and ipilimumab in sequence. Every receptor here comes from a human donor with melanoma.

The CDR3 region is CASSYSLEGAVYGYTF. The CDR3 DNA is TGTGCCAGCAGTTACTCGTTGGAGGGGGCGGTCTATGGCTACACCTTC. This chain joins TRBV6-5 and TRBJ1-2, with TRBD1 matching over 7 bases. The V gene's germline CDR1 is MNHEY and CDR2 SVGAGI. This CDR3 has 16 amino acids. V shed 0 bases and J 4 bases; nucleotides not matched to a gene: 8.

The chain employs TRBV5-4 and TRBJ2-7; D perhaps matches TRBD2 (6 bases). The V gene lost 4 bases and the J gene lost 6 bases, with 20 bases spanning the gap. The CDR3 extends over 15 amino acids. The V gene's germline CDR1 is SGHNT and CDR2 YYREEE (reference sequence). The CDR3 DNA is TGTGCCAGCAGCGTTGGGGCTGGGCTAGCGCTCGAGCAGTACTTC. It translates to CASSVGAGLALEQYF.

In DNA, the CDR3 is TGTGCCTGGAGTCTCGGGACAGGGAACTACGAGCAGTACTTC. Encoded protein: CAWSLGTGNYEQYF. This sequence joins TRBV30 and TRBJ2-7, with 9 positions matching TRBD1. CDR1 is GTSNPN and CDR2 is SVGIG in the germline V gene (reference sequence). The length of the CDR3 is 14 residues. After removal of 2 bases from V and 3 bases from J, the junction contained 5 bases not matched to a gene.

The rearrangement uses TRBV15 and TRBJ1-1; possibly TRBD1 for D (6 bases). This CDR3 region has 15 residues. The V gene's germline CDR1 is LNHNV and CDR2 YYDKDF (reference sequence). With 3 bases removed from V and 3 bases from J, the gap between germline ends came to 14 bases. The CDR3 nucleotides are TGTGCCACCAGCAGGAACAGGGTTAGGGACACTGAAGCTTTCTTT. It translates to CATSRNRVRDTEAFF.

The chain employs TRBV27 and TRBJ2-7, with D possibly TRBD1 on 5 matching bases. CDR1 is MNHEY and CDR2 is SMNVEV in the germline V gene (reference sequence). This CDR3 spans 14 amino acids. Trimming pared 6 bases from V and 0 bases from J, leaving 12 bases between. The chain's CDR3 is CASSGRGSSYEQYF. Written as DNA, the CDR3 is TGTGCCAGCAGCGGAAGGGGAAGCTCCTACGAGCAGTACTTC.

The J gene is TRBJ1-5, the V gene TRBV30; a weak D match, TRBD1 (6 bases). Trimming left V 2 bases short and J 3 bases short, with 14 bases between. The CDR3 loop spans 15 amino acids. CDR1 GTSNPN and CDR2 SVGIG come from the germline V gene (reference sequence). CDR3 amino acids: CAWSITGSFNQPQHF. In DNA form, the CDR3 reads TGTGCCTGGAGTATCACAGGGAGTTTCAATCAGCCCCAGCATTTT. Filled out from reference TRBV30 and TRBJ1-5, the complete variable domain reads SQTIHQWPATLVQPVGSPLSLECTVEGTSNPNLYWYRQAAGRGLQLLFYSVGIGQISSEVPQNLSASRPQDRQFILSSKKLLLSDSGFYLCAWSITGSFNQPQHFGDGTRLSIL.

CDR3 protein: CASSQVGGVGEQFF. The DNA for the CDR3 is TGCGCCAGCAGCCAAGTAGGGGGGGTTGGTGAGCAGTTCTTC. The J gene is TRBJ2-1, the V gene TRBV4-3, with TRBD2 as a possible D gene (7 bases). V was shortened by 1 base and J by 9 bases, with 13 bases between the two germline ends. Germline values: CDR1 LGHNA, CDR2 YSLEER. The CDR3 is 14 amino acids.

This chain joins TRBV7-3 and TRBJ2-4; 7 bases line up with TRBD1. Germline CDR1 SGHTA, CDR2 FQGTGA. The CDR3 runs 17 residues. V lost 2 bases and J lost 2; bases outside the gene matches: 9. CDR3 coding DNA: TGTGCCAGCAGCTTATCGTCGCAGGGGGATTCCAAAAACATTCAGTACTTC. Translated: CASSLSSQGDSKNIQYF.

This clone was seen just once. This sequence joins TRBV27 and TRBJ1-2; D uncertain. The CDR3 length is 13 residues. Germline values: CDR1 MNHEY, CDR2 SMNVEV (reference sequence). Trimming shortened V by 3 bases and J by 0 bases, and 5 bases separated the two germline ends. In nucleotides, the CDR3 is TGTGCCAGCAGTTTTTCAGCTAACTATGGCTACACCTTC. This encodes CASSFSANYGYTF.

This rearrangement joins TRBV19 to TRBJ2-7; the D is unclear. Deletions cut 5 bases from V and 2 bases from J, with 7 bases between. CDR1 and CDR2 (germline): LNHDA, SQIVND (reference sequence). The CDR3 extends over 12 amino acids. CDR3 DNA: TGTGCCAGTAGTCCCAGTACCTACGAGCAGTACTTC. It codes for CASSPSTYEQYF.

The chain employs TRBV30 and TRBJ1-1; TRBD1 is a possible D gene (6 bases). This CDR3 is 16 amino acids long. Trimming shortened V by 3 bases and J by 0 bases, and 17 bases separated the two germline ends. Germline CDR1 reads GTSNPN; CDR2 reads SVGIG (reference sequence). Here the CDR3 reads CAWRFPGQQLNTEAFF. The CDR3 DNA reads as TGTGCCTGGAGGTTCCCAGGACAGCAATTGAACACTGAAGCTTTCTTT.

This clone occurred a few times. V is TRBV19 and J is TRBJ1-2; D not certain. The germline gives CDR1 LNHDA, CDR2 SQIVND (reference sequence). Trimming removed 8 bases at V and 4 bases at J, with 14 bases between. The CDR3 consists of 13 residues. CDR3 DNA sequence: TGTGCCAGTCATGAAACCCTACTCTATGGCTACACCTTC. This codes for CASHETLLYGYTF.

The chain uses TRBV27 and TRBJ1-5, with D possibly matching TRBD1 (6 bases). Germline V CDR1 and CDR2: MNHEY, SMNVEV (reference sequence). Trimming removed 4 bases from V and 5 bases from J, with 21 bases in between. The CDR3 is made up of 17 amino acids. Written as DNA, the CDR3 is TGTGCCAGCAGTTCCCTTGGGGGGGGCAGGCGATATCAGCCCCAGCATTTT. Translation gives CASSSLGGGRRYQPQHF.

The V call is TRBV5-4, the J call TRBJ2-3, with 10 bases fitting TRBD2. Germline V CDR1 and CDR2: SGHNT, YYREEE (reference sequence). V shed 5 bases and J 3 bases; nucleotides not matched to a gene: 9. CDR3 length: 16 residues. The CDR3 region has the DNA TGTGCCAGCAGTCCGCTAGCGGGAGTTAGGACAGATACGCAGTATTTT. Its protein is CASSPLAGVRTDTQYF.

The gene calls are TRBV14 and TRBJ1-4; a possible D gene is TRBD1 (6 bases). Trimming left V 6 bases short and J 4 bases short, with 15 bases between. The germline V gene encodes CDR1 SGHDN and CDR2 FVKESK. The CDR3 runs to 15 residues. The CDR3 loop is CASSLGRGGNEKLFF. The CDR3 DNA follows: TGTGCCAGCAGTCTCGGGCGAGGGGGTAATGAAAAACTGTTTTTT. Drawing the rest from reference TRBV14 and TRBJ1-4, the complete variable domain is EAGVTQFPSHSVIEKGQTVTLRCDPISGHDNLYWYRRVMGKEIKFLLHFVKESKQDESGMPNNRFLAERTGGTYSTLKVQPAELEDSGVYFCASSLGRGGNEKLFFGSGTQLSVL.

DNA of the CDR3: TGTGCCTGGAGTGTGGGCGGGGGCACTGAAGCTTTCTTT. It yields the protein CAWSVGGGTEAFF. The chain couples TRBV30 to TRBJ1-1; D might be TRBD1 (5 bases). From germline, CDR1 is GTSNPN and CDR2 SVGIG (reference sequence). V was shortened by 0 bases and J by 4 bases, with 9 bases between the two germline ends. CDR3 size: 13 residues.

The CDR3 DNA reads TGTGCCAGCAGCGCGAAGCCCCTCAGGGTAATAACTAATTCACCCCTCCACTTT. It codes for CASSAKPLRVITNSPLHF. This rearrangement joins TRBV9 to TRBJ1-6; a possible D gene is TRBD1 (5 bases). V was clipped by 3 bases and J by 6 bases, with 22 bases between them. The CDR3 runs to 18 residues. Germline V gene lookup returns CDR1 SGDLS and CDR2 YYNGEE.

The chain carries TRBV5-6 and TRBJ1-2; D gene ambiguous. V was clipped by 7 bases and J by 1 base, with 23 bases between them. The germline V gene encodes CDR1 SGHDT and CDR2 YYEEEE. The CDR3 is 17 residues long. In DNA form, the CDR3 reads TGTGCCAGCCACCCGGAGAAGCATCCTAACCTTAACTATGGCTACACCTTC. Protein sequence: CASHPEKHPNLNYGYTF. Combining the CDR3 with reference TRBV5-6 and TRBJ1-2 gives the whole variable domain DAGVTQSPTHLIKTRGQQVTLRCSPKSGHDTVSWYQQALGQGPQFIFQYYEEEERQRGNFPDRFSGHQFPNYSSELNVNALLLGDSALYLCASHPEKHPNLNYGYTFGSGTRLTVV.

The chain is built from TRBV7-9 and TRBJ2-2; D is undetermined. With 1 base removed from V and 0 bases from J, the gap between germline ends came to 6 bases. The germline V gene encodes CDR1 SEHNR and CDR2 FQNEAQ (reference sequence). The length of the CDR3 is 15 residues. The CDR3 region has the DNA TGTGCCAGCAGCTTAGGGGCATCGAACACCGGGGAGCTGTTTTTT. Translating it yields CASSLGASNTGELFF.

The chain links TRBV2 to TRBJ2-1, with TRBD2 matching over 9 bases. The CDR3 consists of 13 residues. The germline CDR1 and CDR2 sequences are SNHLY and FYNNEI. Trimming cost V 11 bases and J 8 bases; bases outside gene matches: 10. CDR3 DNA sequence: TGTGCCTGGACCGGGCGGGAGGGCGATGAGCAGTTCTTC. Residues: CAWTGREGDEQFF. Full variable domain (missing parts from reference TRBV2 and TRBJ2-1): EPEVTQTPSHQVTQMGQEVILRCVPISNHLYFYWYRQILGQKVEFLVSFYNNEISEKSEIFDDQFSVERPDGSNFTLKIRSTKLEDSAMYFCAWTGREGDEQFFGPGTRLTVL.

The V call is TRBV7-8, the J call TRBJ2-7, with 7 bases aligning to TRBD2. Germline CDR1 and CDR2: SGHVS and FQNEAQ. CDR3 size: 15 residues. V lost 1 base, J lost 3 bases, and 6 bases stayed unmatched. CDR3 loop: CASSLGLAAYYEQYF. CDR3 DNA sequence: TGTGCCAGCAGCTTAGGGCTAGCGGCGTACTACGAGCAGTACTTC.

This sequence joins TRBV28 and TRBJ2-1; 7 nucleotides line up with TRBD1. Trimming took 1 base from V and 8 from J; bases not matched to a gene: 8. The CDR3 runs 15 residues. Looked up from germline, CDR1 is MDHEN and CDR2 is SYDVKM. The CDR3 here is CASSLFDRVFDEQFF. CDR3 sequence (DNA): TGTGCCAGCAGTTTATTTGACAGGGTGTTCGATGAGCAGTTCTTC.

The chain's CDR3 is CASSWFRGYNEQFF. The DNA of the CDR3 is TGTGCCAGCAGTTGGTTCAGGGGATACAATGAGCAGTTCTTC. J is TRBJ2-1 and V is TRBV27; D might be TRBD1 (6 bases). Trimming shortened V by 4 bases and J by 4 bases, and 11 bases separated the two germline ends. This CDR3 comprises 14 residues. Germline CDR1 is MNHEY and CDR2 is SMNVEV (reference sequence).

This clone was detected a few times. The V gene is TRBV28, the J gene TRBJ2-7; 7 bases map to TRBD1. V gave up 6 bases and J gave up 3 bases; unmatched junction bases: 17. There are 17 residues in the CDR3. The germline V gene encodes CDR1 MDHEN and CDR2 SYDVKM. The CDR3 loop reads CASSLGWGRGLIYEQYF. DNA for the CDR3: TGTGCCAGCAGCCTGGGGTGGGGAAGGGGGCTTATCTACGAGCAGTACTTC.

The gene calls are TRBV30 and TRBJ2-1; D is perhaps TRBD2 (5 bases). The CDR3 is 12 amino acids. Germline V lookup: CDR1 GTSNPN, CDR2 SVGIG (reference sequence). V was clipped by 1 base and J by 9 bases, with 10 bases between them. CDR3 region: CAWSEMGVEQFF. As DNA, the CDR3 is TGTGCCTGGAGTGAAATGGGAGTTGAGCAGTTCTTC. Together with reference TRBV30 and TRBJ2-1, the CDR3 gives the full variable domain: SQTIHQWPATLVQPVGSPLSLECTVEGTSNPNLYWYRQAAGRGLQLLFYSVGIGQISSEVPQNLSASRPQDRQFILSSKKLLLSDSGFYLCAWSEMGVEQFFGPGTRLTVL.

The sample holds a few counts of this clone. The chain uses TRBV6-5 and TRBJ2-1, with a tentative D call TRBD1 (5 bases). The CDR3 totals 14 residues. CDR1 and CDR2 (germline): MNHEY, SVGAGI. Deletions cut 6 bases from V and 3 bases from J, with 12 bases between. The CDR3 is CASSPQGVYNEQFF. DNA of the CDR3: TGTGCCAGCAGCCCTCAGGGTGTCTACAATGAGCAGTTCTTC.

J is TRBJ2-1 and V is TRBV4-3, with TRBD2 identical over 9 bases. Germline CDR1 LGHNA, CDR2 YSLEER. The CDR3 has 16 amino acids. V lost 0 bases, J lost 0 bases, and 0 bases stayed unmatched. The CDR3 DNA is TGCGCCAGCAGCCAAGAGCGGGGGGGCTCCTACAATGAGCAGTTCTTC. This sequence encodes CASSQERGGSYNEQFF.

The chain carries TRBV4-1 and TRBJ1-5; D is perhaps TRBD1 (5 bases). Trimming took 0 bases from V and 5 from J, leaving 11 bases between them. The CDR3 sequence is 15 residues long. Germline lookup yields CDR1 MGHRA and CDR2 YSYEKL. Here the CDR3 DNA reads TGCGCCAGCAGCCAAGAGCGGACACCCGATCAGCCCCAGCATTTT. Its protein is CASSQERTPDQPQHF.